Following are 14 T cell receptor beta chains from one sample sequenced in a study of T-cell memory formation after mild COVID-19. TCRdb ran MiXCR on the 5' RACE reads and lists one entry per CDR3 protein. This sample yields 250,000 to 300,000 distinct CDR3 sequences, of which about 17% are seen a single time; more than 20% belongs to the top ten. Source material: PBMCs or a T cell subset sorted from them (not recorded which). The receptor source for this set is a man aged 18 to 29 who had mild COVID-19 (a few samples of this study predate the infection). Cell type and time point are not known.

This clonotype was counted many times. The J gene is TRBJ1-5, the V gene TRBV7-2; 8 bases are a match to TRBD1. Looked up from germline, CDR1 is SGHTA and CDR2 is FQGNSA. The CDR3 is made up of 13 amino acids. V was pared by 3 bases and J by 6 bases, with 1 base of the junction left unmatched. Here the CDR3 DNA reads TGTGCCAGCAGCTTCAGGGGGCCTCAGCCCCAGCATTTT. It yields the protein CASSFRGPQPQHF.

This clonotype has just one count. The DNA for the CDR3 is TGTGCCAGCCCCTCCCCGACAGGCCGCACAGATACGCAGTATTTT. Its protein is CASPSPTGRTDTQYF. The chain combines TRBV12-3 or TRBV12-4 with TRBJ2-3, with D tentatively TRBD1 (6 bases). V was cut by 8 bases and J by 1 base, with 16 bases left in between. The CDR3 covers 15 residues.

The chain links TRBV2 to TRBJ2-4; D not certain. V was shortened by 8 bases and J by 4 bases, with 3 bases between the two germline ends. CDR3 length: 10 residues. Germline V gene sequence: CDR1 SNHLY, CDR2 FYNNEI. For the CDR3, the DNA is TGTGCCAGCGCTAAAAACATTCAGTACTTC. Amino acids: CASAKNIQYF.

The chain recombines TRBV5-1 with TRBJ1-1, with TRBD1 as a possible D gene (5 bases). CDR3 length equals 16 residues. Trimming took 4 bases from V and 5 from J, leaving 21 bases between them. The germline V gene has CDR1 SGHRS and CDR2 YFSETQ. DNA of the CDR3: TGCGCCAGCAGCGGAACCGCGGCAGGGAGAGAGACTGAAGCTTTCTTT. As protein: CASSGTAAGRETEAFF.

This clonotype has a handful of counts. The V and J genes are TRBV3-1 and TRBJ2-2; unclear D gene. Germline V gene data show CDR1 as LGHDT and CDR2 as YNNKEL (reference sequence). The V end was cut by 8 bases, the J end by 4 bases, with 14 bases between. The CDR3 spans 14 residues. The CDR3 reads CASVGRPGTGELFF. The DNA for the CDR3 is TGTGCCAGCGTTGGACGGCCGGGCACCGGGGAGCTGTTTTTT.

This clonotype was detected a few times. V gene TRBV7-6 combines with J gene TRBJ1-1; D not resolved. The CDR3 length is 14 residues. The V end lost 1 base, the J end lost 4 bases, and 10 bases lay between the germline ends. Germline CDR1 is SGHVS and CDR2 is FNYEAQ. CDR3 coding DNA: TGTGCCAGCAGCTTAGAGACCCGAGGCACTGAAGCTTTCTTT. Protein sequence: CASSLETRGTEAFF.

The CDR3 reads CASSQDPDDYTF. CDR3 in DNA: TGCGCCAGCAGCCAGGACCCCGATGACTACACCTTC. The J gene is TRBJ1-2, the V gene TRBV4-3; D not certain. With 3 bases removed from V and 10 bases from J, the gap between germline ends came to 12 bases. The CDR3 runs 12 residues. Germline V lookup: CDR1 LGHNA, CDR2 YSLEER.

This clonotype was detected a few times. The V gene is TRBV6-6, the J gene TRBJ1-5; D is ambiguous. CDR3 length: 16 residues. V was trimmed by 4 bases and J by 4 bases, leaving 17 bases between them. The germline gives CDR1 MNHNY, CDR2 SVGAGI (reference sequence). This CDR3 reads CASSSASGRRNQPQHF. CDR3 DNA sequence: TGTGCCAGCAGTTCCGCCTCGGGCAGGAGAAATCAGCCCCAGCATTTT.

This clonotype was observed a few times. The chain employs TRBV18 and TRBJ2-7; D may be TRBD2 (6 bases). Deletions cut 2 bases from V and 0 bases from J, with 11 bases between. This CDR3 is built from 15 residues. Germline lookup yields CDR1 KGHSH and CDR2 LQKENI. CDR3 nucleotide sequence: TGTGCCAGCTCACCAGGGGAGGTGCGCTCCTACGAGCAGTACTTC. Its translation: CASSPGEVRSYEQYF.

This clonotype has a handful of counts. The chain has TRBV6-5 and TRBJ1-2, with D tentatively TRBD1 (5 bases). The germline V gene encodes CDR1 MNHEY and CDR2 SVGAGI. V was cut by 3 bases and J by 4 bases, with 12 bases left in between. The CDR3 covers 14 residues. The CDR3 coding sequence is TGTGCCAGCAGTTATTCCCCGGGGCCCTATGGCTACACCTTC. Amino acid sequence: CASSYSPGPYGYTF.

The chain recombines TRBV6-2 or TRBV6-3 with TRBJ2-3, with D perhaps assigned TRBD1 or TRBD2 (6 bases each). The CDR3 has 15 residues. Germline CDR1 MNHEY, CDR2 SVGEGT. Deletions cut 0 bases from V and 6 bases from J, with 13 bases between. The DNA of the CDR3 is TGTGCCAGCAGTTACTCGGGGGGCCCGAAGGATACGCAGTATTTT. It is translated as CASSYSGGPKDTQYF.

This clonotype was detected a few times. The chain joins TRBV29-1 to TRBJ1-2; 8 nucleotides align to TRBD1. This CDR3 contains 12 residues. Trimming took 4 bases from V and 8 from J; bases not matched to a gene: 6. Germline V lookup: CDR1 SQVTM, CDR2 ANQGSEA. The CDR3 loop is CSVVGQGNGYTF. CDR3 nucleotides: TGCAGCGTTGTCGGACAGGGAAACGGCTACACCTTC.

This chain uses TRBV11-2 with TRBJ2-1; D is unclear. V was trimmed by 4 bases and J by 14 bases, leaving 12 bases between them. The CDR3 length is 11 residues. Germline lookup yields CDR1 SGHAT and CDR2 FQNNGV. The CDR3, as DNA: TGTGCCAGCAGCTCGGGTAACCAGGAGTTCTTC. Translated: CASSSGNQEFF.

This clonotype was counted between two and nine times. The chain uses TRBV6-5 and TRBJ1-1, with 10 bases identical to TRBD1. The germline V gene encodes CDR1 MNHEY and CDR2 SVGAGI. V lost 5 bases and J lost 12; bases outside the gene matches: 6. The CDR3 contains 12 residues. The CDR3 loop is CASSGDRGFSFF. The CDR3 DNA reads as TGTGCCAGCAGTGGGGACAGGGGATTTTCTTTCTTT.